One and the same sample provided the 17 T cell receptor beta chains below, sequenced in a study of blood T cell repertoires in COVID-19. Produced via immunoSEQ multiplex PCR; TCRdb's table is partial and in-frame only. This sample yields about 200,000 clones, of which approximately 85% are seen a single time; 5.6% belongs to the top ten. Sequences were obtained from PBMCs or T cells enriched from blood (not recorded which). The receptors were gathered from a man aged 35 to 55 with acute COVID-19.

This chain uses TRBV19 with TRBJ1-5; TRBD1 aligns across 8 bases. There are 14 residues in the CDR3. V lost 3 bases, J lost 7 bases, and 5 bases stayed unmatched. The V gene's germline CDR1 is LNHDA and CDR2 SQIVND (reference sequence). The CDR3 DNA reads TGTGCCAGTAGTATCGGGACAGGCAGGCAGCCCCAGCATTTT. Its translation: CASSIGTGRQPQHF.

CDR3 sequence (DNA): TGTGCCAGCAGCGGACGACAGGACAACTATGGCTACACCTTC. Its translation is CASSGRQDNYGYTF. The rearrangement joins TRBV16 to TRBJ1-2, with D maybe TRBD1 (6 bases). V was pared by 5 bases and J by 2 bases, with 12 bases between. The CDR3 contains 14 residues. Germline CDR1 reads KGHSY; CDR2 reads FQNENV.

This rearrangement joins TRBV9 to TRBJ2-3; 8 bases line up with TRBD1. Unmatched junction bases numbered 18, after V lost 3 bases and J lost 6 bases. The germline V gene has CDR1 SGDLS and CDR2 YYNGEE. This CDR3 is 18 amino acids long. The chain's CDR3 is CASSDSQTRDRSTDTQYF. DNA of the CDR3: TGTGCCAGCAGCGACTCTCAAACCCGGGACAGGTCCACCGATACGCAGTATTTT.

The chain couples TRBV18 to TRBJ1-3; 9 bases match TRBD1. V was clipped by 6 bases and J by 4 bases; unmatched bases: 7. The CDR3 contains 15 residues. Germline assignment: CDR1 KGHSH and CDR2 LQKENI. The chain's CDR3 is CASSLQGAGGNTIYF. CDR3 bases: TGTGCCAGCTCGCTACAGGGGGCAGGAGGAAACACCATATATTTT.

The chain recombines TRBV2 with TRBJ2-4; TRBD2 agrees at 7 bases. J gave up 6 bases and V 7 bases, and 9 bases lay outside the gene matches. This CDR3 is 14 amino acids long. Germline V gene lookup returns CDR1 SNHLY and CDR2 FYNNEI. The CDR3 DNA follows: TGTGCCAGCATGGGGGAGGGAGGACGAAACATTCAGTACTTC. Translated, it gives CASMGEGGRNIQYF. The full variable domain, in which reference TRBV2 and TRBJ2-4 provide the parts outside the CDR3, is EPEVTQTPSHQVTQMGQEVILRCVPISNHLYFYWYRQILGQKVEFLVSFYNNEISEKSEIFDDQFSVERPDGSNFTLKIRSTKLEDSAMYFCASMGEGGRNIQYFGAGTRLSVL.

This clone was counted once. CDR3 nucleotides: TGTGCCAGCAGTTACCCTTCGGGAGAGCAGTACTTC. Protein: CASSYPSGEQYF. The genes are TRBV6-2 or TRBV6-3 and TRBJ2-7, with D perhaps TRBD2 (5 bases). Trimming took 2 bases from V and 7 from J, leaving 9 bases between them. The V gene's germline CDR1 is MNHEY and CDR2 SVGEGT. CDR3 size: 12 residues.

This clone was observed a few times. The genes are TRBV4-2 and TRBJ2-7, with TRBD2 matching 7 bases. V lost 3 bases, J lost 5 bases, and 13 bases stayed unmatched. The CDR3 totals 16 residues. CDR1 and CDR2 (germline): LGHNA, YNFKEQ. The CDR3, as DNA: TGTGCCAGCAGCCAGTTTAGCCGGGCGGGAGCTAACGAGCAGTACTTC. Its translation is CASSQFSRAGANEQYF.

The chain joins TRBV25-1 to TRBJ2-5; TRBD1 might be the D (6 bases). Trimming pared 8 bases from V and 3 bases from J, leaving 16 bases between. The CDR3 is made up of 14 amino acids. CDR1 and CDR2 from the germline V gene are MGHDK and SYGVNS. CDR3 DNA sequence: TGTGCCAGCGCCCAGGGGCCGCCAAAAGAGACCCAGTACTTC. Its protein is CASAQGPPKETQYF.

This chain uses TRBV19 with TRBJ1-5; maybe TRBD1 (6 bases). Trimming left V 3 bases short and J 4 bases short, with 16 bases between. Germline CDR1 LNHDA, CDR2 SQIVND (reference sequence). The CDR3 covers 16 residues. This chain's CDR3 is CASSIMDSLFNQPQHF. Here the CDR3 DNA reads TGTGCCAGTAGTATCATGGACAGTCTTTTTAATCAGCCCCAGCATTTT. Based on the CDR3 plus reference TRBV19 and TRBJ1-5, the full variable domain is DGGITQSPKYLFRKEGQNVTLSCEQNLNHDAMYWYRQDPGQGLRLIYYSQIVNDFQKGDIAEGYSVSREKKESFPLTVTSAQKNPTAFYLCASSIMDSLFNQPQHFGDGTRLSIL.

The chain couples TRBV11-2 to TRBJ2-3; 7 bases line up with TRBD1. Germline V gives CDR1 SGHAT, CDR2 FQNNGV. Trimming took 1 base from V and 2 from J; bases not matched to a gene: 9. This CDR3 region has 17 residues. This CDR3 is CASSLGPTGKITDTQYF. In DNA, the CDR3 is TGTGCCAGCAGCTTAGGCCCGACAGGGAAAATCACAGATACGCAGTATTTT.

The chain links TRBV6-5 to TRBJ1-2, with D tentatively TRBD1 (6 bases). Germline CDR1 reads MNHEY; CDR2 reads SVGAGI. The CDR3 loop spans 13 amino acids. V was shortened by 6 bases and J by 2 bases, with 10 bases between the two germline ends. The DNA of the CDR3 is TGTGCCAGCAGCCCGACAGGAAACTATGGCTACACCTTC. Its translation: CASSPTGNYGYTF.

J is TRBJ2-1 and V is TRBV9, with a weak D call TRBD2 (6 bases). The V end lost 5 bases, the J end lost 0 bases, and 21 bases lay between the germline ends. Germline lookup yields CDR1 SGDLS and CDR2 YYNGEE. The CDR3 length is 18 residues. Written as DNA, the CDR3 is TGTGCCAGCAGTCACCCCACCGGAGGGGACCACTCCTACAATGAGCAGTTCTTC. This sequence encodes CASSHPTGGDHSYNEQFF.

V is TRBV5-4 and J is TRBJ1-2, with a weak D call TRBD1 (5 bases). CDR1 and CDR2 from the germline V gene are SGHNT and YYREEE (reference sequence). This CDR3 is built from 15 residues. The V end lost 4 bases, the J end lost 6 bases, and 19 bases lay between the germline ends. CDR3 bases: TGTGCCAGCAGCCCTATTGTAGGGGCGCATAATGGCTACACCTTC. Translated: CASSPIVGAHNGYTF.

The J gene is TRBJ2-2, the V gene TRBV30, with D tentatively TRBD2 (5 bases). This CDR3 has 15 amino acids. V lost 0 bases and J lost 4, with 12 bases in between. Looked up from germline, CDR1 is GTSNPN and CDR2 is SVGIG (reference sequence). In DNA, the CDR3 is TGTGCCTGGAGTGTACGGGGTAGCCTCACCGGGGAGCTGTTTTTT. Translated: CAWSVRGSLTGELFF.

The rearrangement uses TRBV28 and TRBJ1-4; D call uncertain. CDR1 is MDHEN, CDR2 SYDVKM, per germline. V was pared by 0 bases and J by 5 bases, with 7 bases between. The length of the CDR3 is 14 residues. In nucleotides, the CDR3 is TGTGCCAGCAGTTTATGGCCGCGAAATGAAAAACTGTTTTTT. Translated, it gives CASSLWPRNEKLFF.

V is TRBV6-6 and J is TRBJ1-1; 7 positions agree with TRBD1. With 8 bases clipped from V and 4 bases from J, the junction kept 7 bases outside the gene matches. This CDR3 has 13 residues. Germline loops: CDR1 MNHNY, CDR2 SVGAGI (reference sequence). CDR3 DNA sequence: TGTGCCAGCGCCCAGGGGGTATCCACTGAAGCTTTCTTT. Translation: CASAQGVSTEAFF.

This clone has a single count. V gene TRBV15 combines with J gene TRBJ1-3, with 9 positions matching TRBD1. The CDR3 extends over 15 amino acids. V shed 4 bases, J shed 3 bases, and the junction held 4 bases outside the gene matches. CDR1 is LNHNV, CDR2 YYDKDF, per germline (reference sequence). The CDR3 coding sequence is TGTGCCACCAGCACGGACAGGGGAGTTGGAAACACCATATATTTT. It codes for CATSTDRGVGNTIYF. Drawing the rest from reference TRBV15 and TRBJ1-3, the complete variable domain is DAMVIQNPRYQVTQFGKPVTLSCSQTLNHNVMYWYQQKSSQAPKLLFHYYDKDFNNEADTPDNFQSRRPNTSFCFLDIRSPGLGDTAMYLCATSTDRGVGNTIYFGEGSWLTVV.